This T cell receptor (beta chain) was recorded in a study of blood T cell repertoires in COVID-19. About the research overall: Acute-phase and convalescent COVID-19 samples originated in the United States, Italy and Spain. PBMCs, B-cell-depleted T cells, or T cells were the source of the cDNA or gDNA that made up the material.

In the original analysis: The assay estimated nucleated cells by amplifying reference gene primers. Measured with immunoSEQ multiplex PCR; TCRdb has only the in-frame clones, and not every one. V and J calls and clone size are those listed in that table; D and trimming were worked out from the DNA. Of around 46,000 clones listed, around 80% are singletons. The CDR3 runs 14 residues. V was trimmed by 3 bases and J by 1 base, leaving 9 bases between them. Germline CDR1 SNHLY, CDR2 FYNNEI. The sequence derives from a man aged 65-85 years with acute or convalescent COVID-19. What was sequenced was peripheral blood. The chain carries TRBV2 and TRBJ1-1; the D is unclear. The CDR3 spells CASSEYKRNTEAFF. The CDR3 DNA reads TGTGCCAGCAGTGAGTATAAGCGGAACACTGAAGCTTTCTTT.